The clone carrying this TCR beta chain was counted at least ten times. The data stem from a study of early T cells in non-severe SARS-CoV-2 infection. About the research overall: From unsorted whole blood, bulk RNA was sequenced, and the chains remained unpaired.

Each CDR3 protein is one row after TCRdb ran MiXCR on the 5' RACE reads. The sample consists of tens of thousands of distinct CDR3 sequences, less than 15% of them appearing once. Trimming stripped 6 bases from V and 7 bases from J, with 18 bases between. The CDR3 length is 14 residues. Germline CDR1 SGHAT, CDR2 FQNNGV. The sample taken for sequencing was whole blood. The genes are TRBV11-2 and TRBJ1-2; D unresolved. The TCR was taken from an adult who was a healthcare worker with PCR-confirmed SARS-CoV-2 infection or an uninfected control (not recorded which). CDR3 sequence (DNA): TGTGCCAGCAGACATCCCCGATGGAGGCCTGGCTACACCTTC. It is translated as CASRHPRWRPGYTF.